These 5 T cell receptor beta chains came from one sample sequenced in a study of OX40 agonist ivuxolimab in advanced cancers. The protocol was immunoSEQ multiplex PCR, while the TCRdb copy is restricted to in-frame clones and leaves out a portion. This table holds approximately 83,000 clones, 81% found once. The sequences come from CD4+ or CD8+ T cells sorted from blood, collected in a trial of the OX40 agonist ivuxolimab. Source of these receptors: an adult with an advanced solid tumor such as melanoma, head and neck, liver or kidney cancer.

The chain couples TRBV7-9 to TRBJ2-7; D gene ambiguous. The CDR3 has 11 amino acids. The ends were cut back, 4 bases at V and 5 bases at J, with 6 bases in the middle. CDR1 SEHNR and CDR2 FQNEAQ come from the germline V gene (reference sequence). CDR3 protein: CASSSVDEQYF. In DNA form, the CDR3 reads TGTGCCAGCAGCTCGGTGGACGAGCAGTACTTC.

The chain links TRBV30 to TRBJ2-5; D is uncertain. V lost 2 bases and J 5 bases, leaving 9 bases between the germline ends. Germline V CDR1 and CDR2: GTSNPN, SVGIG (reference sequence). This CDR3 is built from 12 residues. As DNA, the CDR3 is TGTGCCTGGAGTTGGGTGGGGGAGACCCAGTACTTC. This sequence encodes CAWSWVGETQYF.

The rearrangement uses TRBV10-3 and TRBJ2-3; weak D call: TRBD2 (6 bases). The CDR3 is made up of 15 amino acids. V was pared by 3 bases and J by 2 bases, with 12 bases between. From germline, CDR1 is ENHRY and CDR2 SYGVKD. CDR3 sequence (DNA): TGTGCCATCAGTGATGGGGGGACTGTCACAGATACGCAGTATTTT. Translated: CAISDGGTVTDTQYF.

The V call is TRBV19, the J call TRBJ2-4, with D possibly TRBD2 on 5 matching bases. This CDR3 comprises 17 residues. Looked up from germline, CDR1 is LNHDA and CDR2 is SQIVND (reference sequence). The ends were cut back, 3 bases at V and 0 bases at J, with 15 bases in the middle. CDR3 DNA sequence: TGTGCCAGTAGTATTCGACTCCGCGGGCTAGCCAAAAACATTCAGTACTTC. Its protein product is CASSIRLRGLAKNIQYF.

This chain links TRBV7-9 with TRBJ2-5, with TRBD2 identical over 9 bases. The CDR3 covers 14 residues. Germline CDR1 SEHNR, CDR2 FQNEAQ (reference sequence). V shed 7 bases and J 1 base; nucleotides not matched to a gene: 4. CDR3 sequence (DNA): TGTGCCAGCACATTAGCGGGGGCCCAAGAGACCCAGTACTTC. Protein product: CASTLAGAQETQYF.